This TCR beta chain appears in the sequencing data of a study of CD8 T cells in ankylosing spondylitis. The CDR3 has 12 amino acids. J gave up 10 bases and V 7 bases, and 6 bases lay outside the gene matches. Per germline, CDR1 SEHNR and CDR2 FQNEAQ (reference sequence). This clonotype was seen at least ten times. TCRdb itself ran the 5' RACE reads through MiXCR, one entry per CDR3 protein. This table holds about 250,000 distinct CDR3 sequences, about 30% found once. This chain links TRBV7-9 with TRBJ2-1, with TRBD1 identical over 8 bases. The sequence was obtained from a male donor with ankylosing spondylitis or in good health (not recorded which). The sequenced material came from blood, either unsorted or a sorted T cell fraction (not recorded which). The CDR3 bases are TGTGCCAGCACCCAGGGGGCGGGCGAGCAGTTCTTC. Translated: CASTQGAGEQFF.